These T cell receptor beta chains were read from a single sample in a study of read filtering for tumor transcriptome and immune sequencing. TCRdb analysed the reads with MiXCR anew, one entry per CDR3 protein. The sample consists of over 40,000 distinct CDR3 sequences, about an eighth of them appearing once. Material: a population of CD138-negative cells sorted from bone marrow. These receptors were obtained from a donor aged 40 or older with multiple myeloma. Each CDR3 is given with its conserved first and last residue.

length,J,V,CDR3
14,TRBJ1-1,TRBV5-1,CASSLTGVNTEAFF
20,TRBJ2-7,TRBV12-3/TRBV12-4,CASTPRVGTGGTSGSYEQYF
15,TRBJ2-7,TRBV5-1,CASSIPGQGSYEQYF
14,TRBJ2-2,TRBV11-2,CASSSTGGPGELFF
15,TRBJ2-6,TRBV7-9,CASSFVGDGANVLTF
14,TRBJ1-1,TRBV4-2,CASSLEGLNTEAFF
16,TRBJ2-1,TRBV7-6,CASSAEAAGVYNEQFF
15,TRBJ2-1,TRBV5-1,CASSEPTGAYNEQFF
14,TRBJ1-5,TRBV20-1,CSAGTGTKNQPQHF
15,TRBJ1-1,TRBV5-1,CASSLAGRPNTEAFF
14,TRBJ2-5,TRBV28,CASRQGLGGETQYF
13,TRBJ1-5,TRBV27,CGSSPTAGQPQHF
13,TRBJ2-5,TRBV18,CASSLAFQETQYF
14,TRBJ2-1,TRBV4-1,CASSHGQASNEQFF
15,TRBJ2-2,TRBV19,CASTRRGDGTGELFF
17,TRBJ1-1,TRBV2,CASSPSLGHLSNTEAFF
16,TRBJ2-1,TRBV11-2,CASSRMGTRQDNEQFF
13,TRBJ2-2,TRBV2,CASIRGGAGELFF
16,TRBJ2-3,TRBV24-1,CATSDPDRPSTDTQYF
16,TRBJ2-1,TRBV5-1,CASSFYGRANYNEQFF
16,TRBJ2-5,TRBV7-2,CASSPRQGRLGETQYF
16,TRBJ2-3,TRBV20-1,CSARDPPGQGADTQYF